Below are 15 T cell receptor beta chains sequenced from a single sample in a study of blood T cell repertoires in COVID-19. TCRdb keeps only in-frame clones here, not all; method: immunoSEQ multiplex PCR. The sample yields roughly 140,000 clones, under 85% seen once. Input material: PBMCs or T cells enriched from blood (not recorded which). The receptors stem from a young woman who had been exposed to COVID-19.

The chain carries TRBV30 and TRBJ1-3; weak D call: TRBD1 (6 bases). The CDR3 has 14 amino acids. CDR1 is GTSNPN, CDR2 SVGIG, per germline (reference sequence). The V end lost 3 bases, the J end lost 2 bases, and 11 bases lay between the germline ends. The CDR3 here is CAWRNRAAGNTIYF. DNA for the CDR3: TGTGCCTGGAGAAACAGGGCGGCTGGAAACACCATATATTTT.

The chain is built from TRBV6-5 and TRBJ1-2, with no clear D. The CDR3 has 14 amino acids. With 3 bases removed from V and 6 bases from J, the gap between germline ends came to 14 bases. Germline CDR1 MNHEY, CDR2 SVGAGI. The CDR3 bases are TGTGCCAGCAGTTATCAGTTCGGAACAGATGGCTACACCTTC. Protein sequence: CASSYQFGTDGYTF.

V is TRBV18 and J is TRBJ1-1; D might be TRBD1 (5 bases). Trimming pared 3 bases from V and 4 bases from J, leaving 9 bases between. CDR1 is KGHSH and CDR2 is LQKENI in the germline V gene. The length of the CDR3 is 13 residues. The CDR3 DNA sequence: TGTGCCAGCTCACCTGGGGCGTCCACTGAAGCTTTCTTT. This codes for CASSPGASTEAFF.

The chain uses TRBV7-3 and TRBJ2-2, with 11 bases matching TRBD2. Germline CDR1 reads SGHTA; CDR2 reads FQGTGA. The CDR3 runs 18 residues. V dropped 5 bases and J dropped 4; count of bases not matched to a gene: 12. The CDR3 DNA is TGTGCCAGCAGCCCCCGGACACGAGGACTAGCGGGCACCGGGGAGCTGTTTTTT. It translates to CASSPRTRGLAGTGELFF.

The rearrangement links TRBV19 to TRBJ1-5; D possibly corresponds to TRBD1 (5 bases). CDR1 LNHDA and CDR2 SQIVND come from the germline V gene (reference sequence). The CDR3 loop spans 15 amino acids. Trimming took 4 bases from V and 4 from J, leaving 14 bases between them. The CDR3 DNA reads TGTGCCAGTAGTACCGGAGCGGGGGGTAATCAGCCCCAGCATTTT. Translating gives CASSTGAGGNQPQHF.

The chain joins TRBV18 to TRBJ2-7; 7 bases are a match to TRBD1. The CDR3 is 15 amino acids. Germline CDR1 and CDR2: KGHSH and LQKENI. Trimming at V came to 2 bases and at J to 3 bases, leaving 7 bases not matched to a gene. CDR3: CASSPKGTAFYEQYF. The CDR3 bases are TGTGCCAGCTCACCAAAGGGGACAGCCTTCTACGAGCAGTACTTC.

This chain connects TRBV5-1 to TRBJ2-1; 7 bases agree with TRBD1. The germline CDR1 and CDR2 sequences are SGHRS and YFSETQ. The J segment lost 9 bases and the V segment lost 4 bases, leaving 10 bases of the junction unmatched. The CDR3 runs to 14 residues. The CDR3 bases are TGCGCCAGCAGCCTCCCCCGGACAGGCGGTGAGCAGTTCTTC. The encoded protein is CASSLPRTGGEQFF.

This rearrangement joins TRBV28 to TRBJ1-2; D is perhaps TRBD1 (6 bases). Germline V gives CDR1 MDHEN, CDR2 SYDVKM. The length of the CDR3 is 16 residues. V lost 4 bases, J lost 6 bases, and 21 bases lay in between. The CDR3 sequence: CASSSMWERGGHGYTF. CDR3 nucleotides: TGTGCCAGCAGTTCTATGTGGGAGAGGGGGGGACATGGCTACACCTTC.

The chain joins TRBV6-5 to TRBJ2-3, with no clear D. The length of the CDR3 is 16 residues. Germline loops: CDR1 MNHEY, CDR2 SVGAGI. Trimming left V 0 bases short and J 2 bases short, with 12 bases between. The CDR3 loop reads CASSYSNSITTDTQYF. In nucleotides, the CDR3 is TGTGCCAGCAGTTACTCGAACAGTATCACCACAGATACGCAGTATTTT.

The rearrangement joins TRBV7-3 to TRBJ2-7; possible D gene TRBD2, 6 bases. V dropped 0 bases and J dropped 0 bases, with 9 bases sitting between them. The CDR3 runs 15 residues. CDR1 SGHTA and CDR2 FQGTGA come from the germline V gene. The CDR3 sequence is CASSLTSGPSYEQYF. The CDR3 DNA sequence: TGTGCCAGCAGCTTAACTAGCGGTCCCTCCTACGAGCAGTACTTC.

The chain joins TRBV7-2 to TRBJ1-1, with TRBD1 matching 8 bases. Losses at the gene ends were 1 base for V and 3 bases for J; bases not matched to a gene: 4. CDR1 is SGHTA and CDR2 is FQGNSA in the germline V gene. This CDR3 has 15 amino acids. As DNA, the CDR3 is TGTGCCAGCAGCTTAGTTGACAGGGGCCACACTGAAGCTTTCTTT. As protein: CASSLVDRGHTEAFF.

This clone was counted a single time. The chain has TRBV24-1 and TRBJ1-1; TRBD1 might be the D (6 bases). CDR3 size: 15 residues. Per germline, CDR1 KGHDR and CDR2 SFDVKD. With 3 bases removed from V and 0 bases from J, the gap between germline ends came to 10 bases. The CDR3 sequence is CATSDGDILNTEAFF. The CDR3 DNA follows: TGTGCCACCAGTGATGGGGACATATTGAACACTGAAGCTTTCTTT.

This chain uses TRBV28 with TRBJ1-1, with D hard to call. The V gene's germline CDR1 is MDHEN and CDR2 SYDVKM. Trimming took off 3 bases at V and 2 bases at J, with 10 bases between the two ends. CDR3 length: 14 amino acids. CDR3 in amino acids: CASSFSSLNTEAFF. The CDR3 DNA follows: TGTGCCAGCAGTTTTAGTAGCCTCAACACTGAAGCTTTCTTT.

This CDR3 is CASSRLTGANTEAFF. The CDR3 DNA reads as TGCGCCAGCAGCCGCCTGACAGGGGCGAACACTGAAGCTTTCTTT. The chain is built from TRBV4-3 and TRBJ1-1; 8 bases fit TRBD1. The germline V gene has CDR1 LGHNA and CDR2 YSLEER. The CDR3 has 15 residues. V shed 4 bases and J 1 base; nucleotides not matched to a gene: 5.

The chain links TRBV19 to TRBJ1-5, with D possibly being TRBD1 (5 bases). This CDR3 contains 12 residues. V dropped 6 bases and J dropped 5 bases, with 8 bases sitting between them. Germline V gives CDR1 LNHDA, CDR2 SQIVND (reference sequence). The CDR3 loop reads CASRETDQPQHF. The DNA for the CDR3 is TGTGCCAGTAGAGAGACAGATCAGCCCCAGCATTTT.